Below are 24 T cell receptor beta chains sequenced from a single sample in a study of shared clonotypes between healthy human individuals. Here immunoSEQ multiplex PCR was the method, and the copy in TCRdb shows in-frame clones only, minus some. This table holds over a million clones, about 75% found once. Sequencing input: memory CD4+ T cells sorted from blood. Sample subset: CD45RA-negative fraction. The receptors derive from a man between 18 and 35 years old in good health.

This clone appeared a few times. The genes are TRBV11-2 and TRBJ2-7, with D uncertain. CDR3 length equals 12 residues. Trimming stripped 1 base from V and 4 bases from J, with 5 bases between. From germline, CDR1 is SGHAT and CDR2 FQNNGV. The CDR3 nucleotides are TGTGCCAGCAGCTTAGGATGGTACGAGCAGTACTTC. Translating gives CASSLGWYEQYF.

The chain carries TRBV18 and TRBJ1-5; D is ambiguous. Germline loops: CDR1 KGHSH, CDR2 LQKENI. V was shortened by 2 bases and J by 3 bases, with 14 bases between the two germline ends. The CDR3 is 16 amino acids. CDR3 bases: TGTGCCAGCTCACCAGGTGGCACATCCTACAATCAGCCCCAGCATTTT. It specifies CASSPGGTSYNQPQHF.

The chain combines TRBV6-9 with TRBJ2-7; a weak D match, TRBD1 (6 bases). The CDR3 spans 11 residues. The V end was cut by 10 bases, the J end by 6 bases, with 13 bases between. The germline gives CDR1 MNHGY, CDR2 SVAAGI. The CDR3 protein is CATPVGGEQYF. CDR3 bases: TGTGCCACCCCGGTAGGGGGCGAGCAGTACTTC.

V and J are TRBV7-6 and TRBJ2-2, with 9 positions matching TRBD2. V was clipped by 0 bases and J by 2 bases; unmatched bases: 10. The germline V gene has CDR1 SGHVS and CDR2 FNYEAQ. This CDR3 contains 19 residues. The CDR3 loop is CASSLARGIAGVNTGELFF. The CDR3 DNA is TGTGCCAGCAGCTTAGCCAGGGGGATAGCGGGAGTCAACACCGGGGAGCTGTTTTTT.

The chain employs TRBV9 and TRBJ2-1, with D possibly TRBD2 on 5 matching bases. V was pared by 3 bases and J by 9 bases, with 13 bases between. The CDR3 contains 13 residues. Germline V gene data show CDR1 as SGDLS and CDR2 as YYNGEE. The CDR3 coding sequence is TGTGCCAGCAGCGCAACACTAGGGAGTGAGCAGTTCTTC. The encoded protein is CASSATLGSEQFF.

The sample holds one count of this clone. This chain links TRBV6-1 with TRBJ1-3; tentative D call: TRBD1 (5 bases). This CDR3 is built from 15 residues. Germline V gives CDR1 MNHNS, CDR2 SASEGT. Trimming cost V 4 bases and J 0 bases, with 10 bases left between them. CDR3 amino acids: CASSAGTASGNTIYF. The CDR3 DNA sequence: TGTGCCAGCAGTGCTGGGACGGCCTCTGGAAACACCATATATTTT.

The rearrangement joins TRBV5-1 to TRBJ2-3; 8 nucleotides align to TRBD2. CDR3 length: 15 amino acids. The V gene end was trimmed by 4 bases and the J gene end by 0 bases; junction bases not matched to a gene: 4. Per the germline V gene, CDR1 is SGHRS and CDR2 is YFSETQ. The CDR3 spells CASSRTSPSTDTQYF. The CDR3 DNA is TGCGCCAGCAGCCGGACTAGCCCTAGCACAGATACGCAGTATTTT.

The chain employs TRBV6-5 and TRBJ2-2; possible D gene TRBD2, 6 bases. Germline V gene data show CDR1 as MNHEY and CDR2 as SVGAGI. CDR3 size: 14 residues. V was clipped by 5 bases and J by 6 bases, with 13 bases between them. CDR3 nucleotides: TGTGCCAGCAGTCTCAAGTGGGGGGCCGGGGAGCTGTTTTTT. This gives the protein CASSLKWGAGELFF.

The V call is TRBV5-1, the J call TRBJ1-4; weak D call: TRBD1 (5 bases). In germline, CDR1 is SGHRS, CDR2 YFSETQ. The length of the CDR3 is 15 residues. V lost 2 bases and J 1 base, leaving 9 bases between the germline ends. CDR3 nucleotide sequence: TGCGCCAGCAGCTTTGGCGACAGAACTAATGAAAAACTGTTTTTT. Its translation: CASSFGDRTNEKLFF.

In DNA form, the CDR3 reads TGTGCCAGTAGTATTTGGGTGTATAATTCACCCCTCCACTTT. It is translated as CASSIWVYNSPLHF. The chain combines TRBV19 with TRBJ1-6; D is unresolved. CDR1 LNHDA and CDR2 SQIVND come from the germline V gene (reference sequence). The CDR3 covers 14 residues. Trimming left V 3 bases short and J 4 bases short, with 7 bases between.

The sample holds one count of this clone. A read error likely explains this, since a far larger clone differs by one base. V gene TRBV7-9 combines with J gene TRBJ2-1; no firm D call. This CDR3 spans 12 amino acids. Germline CDR1 reads SEHNR; CDR2 reads FQNEAQ (reference sequence). The V end was cut by 1 base, the J end by 6 bases, with 4 bases between. Here the CDR3 DNA reads TGTGCCAGCAGCTTAGACAGCAATGAGCAGTTCTTC. The encoded protein is CASSLDSNEQFF.

This clone was seen more than once but under ten times. The chain carries TRBV29-1 and TRBJ1-4; 7 positions agree with TRBD1. CDR3 length equals 12 residues. Trimming removed 6 bases from V and 7 bases from J; junction bases left unmatched: 5. Germline CDR1 is SQVTM and CDR2 is ANQGSEA. CDR3 protein: CSVRQGPEKLFF. The CDR3 DNA is TGCAGCGTACGACAGGGTCCTGAAAAACTGTTTTTT.

This clone has only one observation. The chain uses TRBV30 and TRBJ2-5; D remains ambiguous. Germline lookup yields CDR1 GTSNPN and CDR2 SVGIG (reference sequence). Deletions cut 4 bases from V and 0 bases from J, with 6 bases between. The CDR3 runs to 12 residues. In DNA form, the CDR3 reads TGTGCCTGGAAAGGTAACCAAGAGACCCAGTACTTC. Its translation: CAWKGNQETQYF.

J is TRBJ2-5 and V is TRBV5-1; tentatively, D is TRBD1 (6 bases). V was pared by 0 bases and J by 1 base, with 13 bases between. Germline V gene lookup returns CDR1 SGHRS and CDR2 YFSETQ. This CDR3 is built from 16 residues. The CDR3 region has the DNA TGCGCCAGCAGCTTGGCCGGGGACAACGCCCAAGAGACCCAGTACTTC. The encoded protein is CASSLAGDNAQETQYF. Full variable domain (outside the CDR3, taken from reference TRBV5-1 and TRBJ2-5): KAGVTQTPRYLIKTRGQQVTLSCSPISGHRSVSWYQQTPGQGLQFLFEYFSETQRNKGNFPGRFSGRQFSNSRSEMNVSTLELGDSALYLCASSLAGDNAQETQYFGPGTRLLVL.

The gene calls are TRBV28 and TRBJ2-7, with D perhaps given as TRBD1 or TRBD2 (5 bases each). CDR1 and CDR2 (germline): MDHEN, SYDVKM. V gave up 10 bases and J gave up 1 base, with 20 bases separating them. The CDR3 is made up of 15 amino acids. This chain's CDR3 is CATNLPGTVSYEQYF. The CDR3 DNA reads as TGTGCCACAAACCTACCGGGGACCGTGTCCTACGAGCAGTACTTC. Variable domain in full (rest from reference TRBV28 and TRBJ2-7): DVKVTQSSRYLVKRTGEKVFLECVQDMDHENMFWYRQDPGLGLRLIYFSYDVKMKEKGDIPEGYSVSREKKERFSLILESASTNQTSMYLCATNLPGTVSYEQYFGPGTRLTVT.

J is TRBJ1-1 and V is TRBV30; D uncertain. The V and J ends lost 4 bases and 2 bases respectively, with 11 bases between them. There are 13 residues in the CDR3. CDR1 is GTSNPN and CDR2 is SVGIG in the germline V gene (reference sequence). The CDR3 DNA reads as TGTGCCTGGAAGGGCAGCTTTAACACTGAAGCTTTCTTT. Residues: CAWKGSFNTEAFF.

The chain links TRBV6-5 to TRBJ2-5; TRBD2 agrees at 8 bases. The CDR3 consists of 13 residues. V gave up 6 bases and J gave up 4 bases; unmatched junction bases: 4. Looked up from germline, CDR1 is MNHEY and CDR2 is SVGAGI. The CDR3 DNA follows: TGTGCCAGCAGGACGGGGGGGGCAGAGACCCAGTACTTC. This translates into CASRTGGAETQYF.

This clone was observed a few times. CDR3 sequence (DNA): TGTGCCAGCAGCTCATATGGGACAGGGGGCGTTATGGCGAGTCGGGAAAAACTGTTTTTT. The encoded protein is CASSSYGTGGVMASREKLFF. The chain couples TRBV9 to TRBJ1-4; 12 bases map to TRBD1. Germline loops: CDR1 SGDLS, CDR2 YYNGEE. The J segment lost 8 bases and the V segment lost 4 bases, leaving 21 bases of the junction unmatched. The CDR3 is 20 residues long.

Notes on this clone: Other DNA sequences within the sample encode an identical CDR3. The V call is TRBV5-1, the J call TRBJ1-4, with TRBD1 matching 7 bases. With 1 base clipped from V and 6 bases from J, the junction kept 0 bases outside the gene matches. The CDR3 loop spans 13 amino acids. Germline lookup yields CDR1 SGHRS and CDR2 YFSETQ. CDR3 amino acids: CASSLTGDEKLFF. CDR3 in DNA: TGCGCCAGCAGCTTGACAGGGGATGAAAAACTGTTTTTT.

This chain connects TRBV7-2 to TRBJ2-5, with a tentative D call TRBD2 (6 bases). The ends were cut back, 3 bases at V and 5 bases at J, with 19 bases in the middle. CDR3 length: 16 residues. Germline V lookup: CDR1 SGHTA, CDR2 FQGNSA. In DNA form, the CDR3 reads TGTGCCAGCAGCTTGGCCGGGACTTCCCGGTGGGAGACCCAGTACTTC. Its translation is CASSLAGTSRWETQYF.

This clone has at least ten counts. Distinct nucleotide sequences in the sample also encode this CDR3. V is TRBV19 and J is TRBJ2-3; 9 bases agree with TRBD2. The CDR3 is made up of 16 amino acids. J lost 0 bases, V lost 5 bases, and 6 bases had no gene match. Germline V gene lookup returns CDR1 LNHDA and CDR2 SQIVND (reference sequence). The chain's CDR3 is CASSLRLADSTDTQYF. The DNA of the CDR3 is TGTGCCAGTAGTCTCCGACTAGCGGACAGCACAGATACGCAGTATTTT. Filled out from reference TRBV19 and TRBJ2-3, the complete variable domain reads DGGITQSPKYLFRKEGQNVTLSCEQNLNHDAMYWYRQDPGQGLRLIYYSQIVNDFQKGDIAEGYSVSREKKESFPLTVTSAQKNPTAFYLCASSLRLADSTDTQYFGPGTRLTVL.

This chain joins TRBV11-1 and TRBJ1-1, with D hard to call. The CDR3 is made up of 13 amino acids. Trimming left V 2 bases short and J 7 bases short, with 11 bases between. Germline CDR1 is SGHAT and CDR2 is FQDESV (reference sequence). Here the CDR3 reads CASSLYEALEAFF. The CDR3 nucleotides read TGTGCCAGCAGCTTATATGAAGCCCTTGAAGCTTTCTTT.

V usage is TRBV2 and J usage is TRBJ1-5; 7 nucleotides agree with TRBD1. Germline V CDR1 and CDR2: SNHLY, FYNNEI. Trimming cost V 5 bases and J 3 bases; bases outside gene matches: 7. This CDR3 contains 15 residues. In DNA form, the CDR3 reads TGTGCCAGCAGTATAAACAGGGGCGCCAATCAGCCCCAGCATTTT. It codes for CASSINRGANQPQHF.

V and J are TRBV30 and TRBJ1-3, with a possible D match to TRBD1 (6 bases). CDR3 length: 14 residues. The germline V gene encodes CDR1 GTSNPN and CDR2 SVGIG (reference sequence). The V and J ends lost 8 bases and 0 bases respectively, with 14 bases between them. The CDR3 region has the DNA TGTGCCCGCCGGGACATCCGCTCTGGAAACACCATATATTTT. It encodes CARRDIRSGNTIYF. The whole variable domain, filled in from reference TRBV30 and TRBJ1-3, reads SQTIHQWPATLVQPVGSPLSLECTVEGTSNPNLYWYRQAAGRGLQLLFYSVGIGQISSEVPQNLSASRPQDRQFILSSKKLLLSDSGFYLCARRDIRSGNTIYFGEGSWLTVV.